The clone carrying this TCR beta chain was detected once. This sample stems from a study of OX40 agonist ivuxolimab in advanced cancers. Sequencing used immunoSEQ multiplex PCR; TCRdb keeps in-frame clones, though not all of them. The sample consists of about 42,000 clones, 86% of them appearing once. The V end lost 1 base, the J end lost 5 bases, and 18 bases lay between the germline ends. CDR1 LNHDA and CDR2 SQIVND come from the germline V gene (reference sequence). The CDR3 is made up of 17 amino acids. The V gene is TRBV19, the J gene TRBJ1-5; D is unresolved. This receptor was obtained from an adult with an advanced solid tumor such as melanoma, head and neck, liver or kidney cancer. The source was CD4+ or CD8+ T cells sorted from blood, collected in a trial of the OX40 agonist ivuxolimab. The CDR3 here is CASSIGGGLSYYQPQHF. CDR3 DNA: TGTGCCAGTAGTATAGGGGGTGGACTCAGTTATTATCAGCCCCAGCATTTT.